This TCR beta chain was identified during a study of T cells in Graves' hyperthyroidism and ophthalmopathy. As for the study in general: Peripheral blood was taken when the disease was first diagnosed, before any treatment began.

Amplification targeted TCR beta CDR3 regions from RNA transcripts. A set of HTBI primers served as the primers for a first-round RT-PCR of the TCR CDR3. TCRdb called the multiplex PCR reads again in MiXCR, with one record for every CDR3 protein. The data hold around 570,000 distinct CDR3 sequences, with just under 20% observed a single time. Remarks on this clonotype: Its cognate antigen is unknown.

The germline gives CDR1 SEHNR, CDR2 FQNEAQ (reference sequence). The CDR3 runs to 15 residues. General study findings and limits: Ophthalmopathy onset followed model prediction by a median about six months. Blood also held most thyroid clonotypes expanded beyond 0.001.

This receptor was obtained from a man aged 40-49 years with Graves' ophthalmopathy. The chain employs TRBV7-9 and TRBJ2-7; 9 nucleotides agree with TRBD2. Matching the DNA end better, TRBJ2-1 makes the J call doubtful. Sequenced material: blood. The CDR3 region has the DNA TGTGCCAGCACCAGCGGGGGACTAGCAATCCACGAGCAGTTCTTC. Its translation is CASTSGGLAIHEQFF.